This T cell receptor (beta chain) was recovered during a study of Ad26.COV2.S vaccination and SARS-CoV-2 variants. Study findings and constraints: Post-vaccination spike-specific CD8+ and CD4+ T cell responses reportedly had substantial breadth.

Here immunoSEQ multiplex PCR was the method, and the copy in TCRdb shows in-frame clones only, minus some. This sample has roughly 400,000 clones, with 89% found just once. As for this clone: Its antigen is unidentified.

As for treatment: around 19 received Ad26.COV2.S at low or high dose, single or two shots; about 5 received placebo; per-sample allocation not given. The study sampled participants on day 63 after the first vaccine or placebo injection. The CDR3 has 14 amino acids. Per the germline V gene, CDR1 is SNHLY and CDR2 is FYNNEI. V dropped 6 bases and J dropped 2 bases, with 14 bases sitting between them. The chain joins TRBV2 to TRBJ2-7; possibly TRBD2 for D (6 bases). The receptor comes from a person aged 18-65 years who received the Ad26.COV2.S COVID-19 vaccine or a placebo. The sample in question was peripheral blood, obtained in a trial of Ad26.COV2.S vaccine versus placebo. This CDR3 is CASRGTGLPYEQYF. CDR3 nucleotide sequence: TGTGCCAGCAGGGGGACGGGACTTCCCTACGAGCAGTACTTC.